This T cell receptor (beta chain) came from a study of CD8+CD57+ T cells in acquired aplastic anemia. TCR beta VDJ and CDR3 were profiled, and genomic DNA was the template. TCRdb fed the reads into MiXCR, producing one record per CDR3 protein. The sample carries about 270,000 distinct CDR3 sequences, roughly 82% recorded once. The authors sequenced patients whose flow cytometry had shown CD8+CD57+ cell expansion. The enrolled patients all had severe acquired aplastic anemia. Germline values: CDR1 SGHTA, CDR2 FQGNSA. The V end was cut by 3 bases, the J end by 8 bases, with 24 bases between. This CDR3 is built from 17 residues.

This clonotype was sampled from a human donor with aplastic anemia. The sample comprised sorted CD4+, CD8+, or CD8+CD57+ T cells (not recorded which) from PBMCs. The chain employs TRBV7-2 and TRBJ2-3; TRBD2 is a possible D gene (6 bases). In nucleotides, the CDR3 is TGTGCCAGCAGCTTGCATGCAGGCGGGACCGCCCTTGCTACGCAGTATTTT. It is translated as CASSLHAGGTALATQYF.